Presented here are 28 T cell receptor beta chains from one specimen sequenced in a study of beta chain features in type 1 diabetes. Whole-study findings and limits: All four CD4+ subsets of Type 1 diabetes patients contained TCRB CDR3s that were moderately but significantly shorter.

The investigators reverse transcribed all of the isolated RNA, so they sequenced expressed TCRB transcripts. Using immunoSEQ multiplex PCR, the repertoire was profiled, and TCRdb retains in-frame clones only, with some absent. Here the sample spans 630,000 or so clones, more than 12% being singletons. These TCRs are of unknown antigen specificity. Sequenced material: naive CD4+ T cells from blood. The receptor set was obtained from a man between 18 and 35 years old with type 1 diabetes.

This clone came up a few times. The chain recombines TRBV30 with TRBJ2-7; the D is unclear. Trimming left V 3 bases short and J 2 bases short, with 17 bases between. The CDR3 extends over 15 amino acids. Germline V gene data show CDR1 as GTSNPN and CDR2 as SVGIG (reference sequence). CDR3 amino acids: CAWSPLGPLAYEQYF. For the CDR3, the DNA is TGTGCCTGGAGCCCCCTGGGTCCCCTTGCCTACGAGCAGTACTTC.

This clone was detected only a few times. This chain connects TRBV2 to TRBJ1-5; possibly TRBD1 for D (6 bases). The CDR3 is 15 amino acids. Germline CDR1 SNHLY, CDR2 FYNNEI. The germline V and J ends were trimmed by 7 bases and 4 bases, with 17 bases remaining between them. CDR3 amino acids: CASIRGANPNQPQHF. CDR3 nucleotides: TGTGCCAGCATACGGGGGGCCAACCCGAATCAGCCCCAGCATTTT.

This clone has only a few counts. J is TRBJ2-1 and V is TRBV5-1; D unresolved. This CDR3 contains 14 residues. Germline V gene data show CDR1 as SGHRS and CDR2 as YFSETQ. V was trimmed by 4 bases and J by 7 bases, leaving 15 bases between them. The CDR3 sequence: CASSMSSSGNEQFF. The CDR3 DNA reads as TGCGCCAGCAGCATGAGCTCCTCTGGGAATGAGCAGTTCTTC.

The sample holds a few counts of this clone. This chain joins TRBV18 and TRBJ2-2, with 7 bases lining up with TRBD1. This CDR3 is 18 amino acids long. Per germline, CDR1 KGHSH and CDR2 LQKENI. With V trimmed by 3 bases and J by 2 bases, 12 bases remained unmatched. The CDR3: CASSPPNPRQGNTGELFF. The CDR3 region has the DNA TGTGCCAGCTCACCCCCAAATCCGAGACAGGGTAACACCGGGGAGCTGTTTTTT.

The chain uses TRBV2 and TRBJ2-7; 8 bases fit TRBD1. The V gene's germline CDR1 is SNHLY and CDR2 FYNNEI. This CDR3 has 13 amino acids. V lost 5 bases to trimming and J lost 6 bases; unmatched junction nucleotides: 6. CDR3 sequence (DNA): TGTGCCAGCAGTACCCGGACAGGGAGCGAGCAGTACTTC. Translated, it gives CASSTRTGSEQYF.

About this clone: At one end, the junction sequence differs from germline, possibly due to a read error. The chain carries TRBV7-7 and TRBJ2-5; 8 bases line up with TRBD2. The CDR3 runs 16 residues. Germline assignment: CDR1 SSHAT and CDR2 FNYEAQ (reference sequence). As DNA, the CDR3 is TGTGCTAGCAGCCCCCTCAGCGGGGGACTCCAAGAGACCCAGTACTTC. It specifies CASSPLSGGLQETQYF.

This clone was found a few times. The chain is built from TRBV12-5 and TRBJ1-1; D may be TRBD1 (6 bases). Germline assignment: CDR1 LGHNT and CDR2 FRNRAP. The CDR3 sequence is 12 residues long. The ends were cut back, 6 bases at V and 4 bases at J, with 9 bases in the middle. DNA for the CDR3: TGTGCTAGTGGCCAGGGGTCCACTGAAGCTTTCTTT. Amino acid sequence: CASGQGSTEAFF.

Here the CDR3 reads CASSEGGTGRNYGYTF. CDR3 coding DNA: TGTGCCAGCAGTGAAGGAGGGACGGGACGGAACTATGGCTACACCTTC. The chain joins TRBV6-1 to TRBJ1-2; D perhaps matches TRBD1 (5 bases). This CDR3 comprises 16 residues. CDR1 and CDR2 (germline): MNHNS, SASEGT. V lost 1 base to trimming and J lost 2 bases, with 14 bases between them.

This chain uses TRBV30 with TRBJ1-2; weak D call: TRBD1 (6 bases). Germline CDR1 reads GTSNPN; CDR2 reads SVGIG (reference sequence). The V end lost 0 bases, the J end lost 2 bases, and 13 bases lay between the germline ends. The CDR3 has 15 residues. DNA of the CDR3: TGTGCCTGGAGTGTAGGGGGACTGGAAAACTATGGCTACACCTTC. Amino acid sequence: CAWSVGGLENYGYTF.

This clone was found a few times. The gene calls are TRBV7-2 and TRBJ2-1; D is uncertain. V shed 4 bases and J shed 4 bases, with 14 bases lying between them. Germline values: CDR1 SGHTA, CDR2 FQGNSA. This CDR3 has 15 amino acids. The CDR3, as DNA: TGTGCCAGCAGCTCGGTAGCTCCTCTTTACAATGAGCAGTTCTTC. Encoded protein: CASSSVAPLYNEQFF.

The chain is built from TRBV15 and TRBJ1-2; D call uncertain. Germline lookup yields CDR1 LNHNV and CDR2 YYDKDF (reference sequence). The CDR3 has 13 residues. V lost 3 bases, J lost 0 bases, and 5 bases lay in between. CDR3 region: CATSSDTNYGYTF. CDR3 nucleotide sequence: TGTGCCACCAGCAGCGACACTAACTATGGCTACACCTTC.

The CDR3 DNA is TGTGCCAGCAGCCAAGATGCCGTTGGTGGATTGGGGGCTTTCTTT. This sequence encodes CASSQDAVGGLGAFF. V usage is TRBV4-2 and J usage is TRBJ1-1; D unclear. The germline gives CDR1 LGHNA, CDR2 YNFKEQ. V was shortened by 0 bases and J by 11 bases, with 19 bases between the two germline ends. This CDR3 has 15 residues.

This chain uses TRBV30 with TRBJ1-5; D may be TRBD1 (6 bases). Trimming left V 6 bases short and J 4 bases short, with 13 bases between. Germline CDR1 GTSNPN, CDR2 SVGIG (reference sequence). The CDR3 has 13 amino acids. CDR3 nucleotides: TGTGCCTGCAGTTACACAGGGAATCAGCCCCAGCATTTT. The encoded protein is CACSYTGNQPQHF.

The rearrangement joins TRBV30 to TRBJ1-2, with D possibly matching TRBD1 (5 bases). The V gene lost 3 bases and the J gene lost 2 bases, with 10 bases spanning the gap. CDR3 length equals 13 residues. In germline, CDR1 is GTSNPN, CDR2 SVGIG (reference sequence). The CDR3 reads CAWSGGRNYGYTF. In nucleotides, the CDR3 is TGTGCCTGGAGCGGGGGTCGGAACTATGGCTACACCTTC. The full variable domain, its missing parts supplied by reference TRBV30 and TRBJ1-2, is SQTIHQWPATLVQPVGSPLSLECTVEGTSNPNLYWYRQAAGRGLQLLFYSVGIGQISSEVPQNLSASRPQDRQFILSSKKLLLSDSGFYLCAWSGGRNYGYTFGSGTRLTVV.

The CDR3: CASSVKPHTGELFF. CDR3 nucleotide sequence: TGTGCCAGCAGCGTAAAACCGCACACCGGGGAGCTGTTTTTT. This sequence joins TRBV9 and TRBJ2-2; the D is unclear. Trimming cost V 1 base and J 3 bases, with 7 bases left between them. From germline, CDR1 is SGDLS and CDR2 YYNGEE. The CDR3 runs to 14 residues.

This clone came up a few times. The chain is built from TRBV15 and TRBJ2-5; D remains unclear. Germline CDR1 and CDR2: LNHNV and YYDKDF (reference sequence). The CDR3 runs to 16 residues. Trimming stripped 0 bases from V and 4 bases from J, with 15 bases between. The CDR3 reads CATSREDLPAVETQYF. CDR3 in DNA: TGTGCCACCAGCAGAGAGGACCTCCCCGCGGTAGAGACCCAGTACTTC. Full variable domain (remainder filled in from reference TRBV15 and TRBJ2-5): DAMVIQNPRYQVTQFGKPVTLSCSQTLNHNVMYWYQQKSSQAPKLLFHYYDKDFNNEADTPDNFQSRRPNTSFCFLDIRSPGLGDTAMYLCATSREDLPAVETQYFGPGTRLLVL.

In this sample, this clone turned up a few times. The CDR3 sequence is CASSPTAYSNQPQHF. DNA for the CDR3: TGTGCCAGCAGCCCAACGGCTTATAGCAATCAGCCCCAGCATTTT. V usage is TRBV7-2 and J usage is TRBJ1-5; D ambiguous. Germline assignment: CDR1 SGHTA and CDR2 FQGNSA. V gave up 5 bases and J gave up 0 bases, with 11 bases separating them. The CDR3 extends over 15 amino acids.

In this sample, this clone turned up a few times. This rearrangement joins TRBV5-4 to TRBJ1-1, with D uncertain. Trimming took off 1 base at V and 0 bases at J, with 10 bases between the two ends. The V gene's germline CDR1 is SGHNT and CDR2 YYREEE (reference sequence). The CDR3 contains 15 residues. CDR3 DNA sequence: TGTGCCAGCAGCTTGTCCGGGAATCTGAACACTGAAGCTTTCTTT. Translating gives CASSLSGNLNTEAFF.

The gene calls are TRBV9 and TRBJ1-5; a weak D match, TRBD1 (6 bases). The CDR3 is 14 residues long. Trimming stripped 6 bases from V and 0 bases from J, with 10 bases between. In germline, CDR1 is SGDLS, CDR2 YYNGEE. This CDR3 reads CASTSGASNQPQHF. DNA for the CDR3: TGTGCCAGCACATCAGGGGCTAGCAATCAGCCCCAGCATTTT.

The chain employs TRBV29-1 and TRBJ2-5; no definite D call. This CDR3 is 12 amino acids long. Germline V gene lookup returns CDR1 SQVTM and CDR2 ANQGSEA. Trimming cost V 6 bases and J 0 bases, with 8 bases left between them. The CDR3 DNA is TGCAGCGTGGGATCGTACCAAGAGACCCAGTACTTC. As protein: CSVGSYQETQYF.

J is TRBJ2-1 and V is TRBV7-9; TRBD2 aligns across 7 bases. The CDR3 length is 15 residues. The trim removed 7 bases at V and 15 bases at J, leaving 21 bases unmatched. Germline V lookup: CDR1 SEHNR, CDR2 FQNEAQ (reference sequence). In DNA form, the CDR3 reads TGTGCCAGCACCGCTGAAGAGGGAGGGCCCCCCATGGTGTTCTTC. Its protein is CASTAEEGGPPMVFF.

This clone was detected a few times. The chain couples TRBV7-2 to TRBJ1-6; D possibly corresponds to TRBD1 (5 bases). This CDR3 has 16 residues. V lost 1 base and J lost 7, with 14 bases in between. Germline CDR1 SGHTA, CDR2 FQGNSA. CDR3 in DNA: TGTGCCAGCAGCTTAGTGCGGCCGGGACGGAATTCACCCCTCCACTTT. It specifies CASSLVRPGRNSPLHF.

The CDR3 sequence: CASSKALRGHLPHF. CDR3 coding DNA: TGTGCCAGCAGCAAAGCGCTTAGGGGACACCTACCGCATTTT. V gene TRBV21-1 combines with J gene TRBJ1-5; TRBD1 is taken as the D call from the table, unchecked against the DNA. TRBV21-1 corresponds to a pseudogene. CDR3 size: 14 residues.

This rearrangement joins TRBV2 to TRBJ2-6; TRBD1 might be the D (5 bases). The CDR3 extends over 16 amino acids. CDR1 and CDR2 from the germline V gene are SNHLY and FYNNEI. V was clipped by 5 bases and J by 14 bases, with 25 bases between them. DNA for the CDR3: TGTGCCAGCAGTCTTACGTGGGCGAGGCAGGGTGGCATCCTGACTTTC. Translated, it gives CASSLTWARQGGILTF. Complete variable domain (other parts from reference TRBV2 and TRBJ2-6): EPEVTQTPSHQVTQMGQEVILRCVPISNHLYFYWYRQILGQKVEFLVSFYNNEISEKSEIFDDQFSVERPDGSNFTLKIRSTKLEDSAMYFCASSLTWARQGGILTFGAGSRLTVL.

This clone turned up a few times. The V and J genes are TRBV5-1 and TRBJ2-7; 11 bases align to TRBD1. Germline loops: CDR1 SGHRS, CDR2 YFSETQ. The CDR3 sequence is 15 residues long. The junction had 4 bases not matched to a gene; V was cut back by 4 bases and J by 1 base. This CDR3 is CASSRGQGASYEQYF. Written as DNA, the CDR3 is TGCGCCAGCAGCCGAGGACAGGGGGCGTCCTACGAGCAGTACTTC.

This clone appeared a few times. The chain couples TRBV30 to TRBJ2-1; 7 positions match TRBD1. The CDR3 loop spans 12 amino acids. The germline CDR1 and CDR2 sequences are GTSNPN and SVGIG (reference sequence). V shed 7 bases, J shed 8 bases, and the junction held 8 bases outside the gene matches. The CDR3 bases are TGTGCCTATTCCAGAGGGGGCGATGAGCAGTTCTTC. This gives the protein CAYSRGGDEQFF.

This clone was observed a few times. The genes are TRBV7-8 and TRBJ2-2, with 12 bases fitting TRBD2. J gave up 6 bases and V 4 bases, and 3 bases lay outside the gene matches. The CDR3 is 15 amino acids. Germline values: CDR1 SGHVS, CDR2 FQNEAQ. The CDR3 loop reads CASSSLAGGPGELFF. The CDR3 DNA is TGTGCCAGCAGCTCCCTAGCGGGGGGGCCCGGGGAGCTGTTTTTT. The variable domain in full, completed from reference TRBV7-8 and TRBJ2-2, reads GAGVSQSPRYKVAKRGQDVALRCDPISGHVSLFWYQQALGQGPEFLTYFQNEAQLDKSGLPSDRFFAERPEGSVSTLKIQRTQQEDSAVYLCASSSLAGGPGELFFGEGSRLTVL.

This clone came up a few times. This chain links TRBV27 with TRBJ1-4, with D possibly being TRBD1 (6 bases). The CDR3 is 15 residues long. Trimming took 1 base from V and 8 from J, leaving 14 bases between them. Germline V gives CDR1 MNHEY, CDR2 SMNVEV (reference sequence). This chain's CDR3 is CASSLLRGAQEKLFF. As DNA, the CDR3 is TGTGCCAGCAGTTTATTGAGGGGGGCACAGGAAAAACTGTTTTTT.